This T cell receptor (beta chain) stems from a study of CD8+ T cells in alopecia areata. Extracted from the samples, RNA was reverse transcribed into cDNA to serve as the sequencing template. Measured with immunoSEQ multiplex PCR; TCRdb has only the in-frame clones, and not every one. Of approximately 210,000 clones in the sample, about 64% are singletons; the top ten hold around 4.3%. CDR1 and CDR2 from the germline V gene are SGHDT and YYEEEE. The length of the CDR3 is 14 residues. The V end lost 2 bases, the J end lost 0 bases, and 8 bases lay between the germline ends. Treatment of the sample: oral pan-JAK inhibitor, 5-10 mg twice daily.

Sequencing used CD4+ T cells sorted from blood, obtained at week 4, from a patient treated with tofacitinib. The clonotype originates from a human donor with alopecia areata. The gene calls are TRBV5-6 and TRBJ1-2, with no clear D. The CDR3 DNA is TGTGCCAGCAGCTTTCAGACCTCTAACTATGGCTACACCTTC. Residues: CASSFQTSNYGYTF.